This T cell receptor beta chain was retrieved from a study of blood T cell repertoires in COVID-19. Per the germline V gene, CDR1 is MNHEY and CDR2 is SMNVEV (reference sequence). The CDR3 extends over 17 amino acids. Trimming removed 5 bases from V and 3 bases from J; junction bases left unmatched: 8. The protocol was immunoSEQ multiplex PCR, while the TCRdb copy is restricted to in-frame clones and leaves out a portion. The repertoire consists of 75,000 or so clones, with about four fifths occurring once and the leading ten covering approximately 3.3%. This TCR was sampled from a man aged 50 or older with acute or convalescent COVID-19. The sequenced material came from peripheral blood. The rearrangement uses TRBV27 and TRBJ2-2, with 11 bases fitting TRBD2. CDR3 region: CASSTLGLAGHTGELFF. The CDR3 DNA sequence: TGTGCCAGCAGTACCCTTGGACTAGCGGGTCACACCGGGGAGCTGTTTTTT.